The 5 T cell receptor beta chains presented below share a single source sample, sequenced in a study of T cell responses to AZD1222 COVID-19 vaccine (dated by TCRdb to the early 2020s). What this sample's time point label stands for: baseline before first vaccination. This specimen's treatment or condition label, per the study, means: meningococcal conjugate vaccine given as trial control. Library method: the immunoSEQ multiplex PCR assay. TCRdb carries this immuneACCESS record with in-frame sequences only. Its versions omit some clonotypes, under half of them owing to an unresolved V gene in the studies checked, with the rest unexplained. Here the sample has over 150,000 clones; approximately 87% occur a single time. The ten largest clones take up 5.5% to 6% of the sample. Sequenced material: peripheral blood, taken on day 0 of MenACWY control vaccination. All receptors derive from an adult in good health.

The V call is TRBV7-9, the J call TRBJ1-3; D unclear. CDR1 SEHNR and CDR2 FQNEAQ come from the germline V gene (reference sequence). The CDR3 totals 16 residues. Trimming removed 1 base at V and 0 bases at J, with 10 bases between. CDR3 DNA: TGTGCCAGCAGCTTAGTGGCCCGGCTCTCTGGAAACACCATATATTTT. Protein product: CASSLVARLSGNTIYF. Combining the CDR3 with reference TRBV7-9 and TRBJ1-3 gives the whole variable domain DTGVSQNPRHKITKRGQNVTFRCDPISEHNRLYWYRQTLGQGPEFLTYFQNEAQLEKSRLLSDRFSAERPKGSFSTLEIQRTEQGDSAMYLCASSLVARLSGNTIYFGEGSWLTVV.

The chain has TRBV19 and TRBJ2-1, with 12 bases lining up with TRBD2. The trim removed 7 bases at V and 9 bases at J, leaving 10 bases unmatched. Germline V gives CDR1 LNHDA, CDR2 SQIVND (reference sequence). CDR3 length: 15 amino acids. The CDR3 DNA follows: TGTGCCAGTAACGCACTAGCGGGGGGTATCGGTGAGCAGTTCTTC. It is translated as CASNALAGGIGEQFF.

The genes are TRBV23-1 and TRBJ1-1; the D is unclear. TRBV23-1 is assigned to the ORF class and has an uncertain function. This CDR3 is 12 amino acids long. V lost 9 bases and J lost 1, with 9 bases in between. The DNA for the CDR3 is TGCGCCAGGAGGACGGGGAACACTGAAGCTTTCTTT. The encoded protein is CARRTGNTEAFF.

This chain joins TRBV4-1 and TRBJ1-4; D perhaps matches TRBD1 (6 bases). The CDR3 extends over 17 amino acids. In germline, CDR1 is MGHRA, CDR2 YSYEKL. V lost 6 bases to trimming and J lost 2 bases, with 19 bases between them. The CDR3 loop reads CASSLLFTGLTNEKLFF. The CDR3 coding sequence is TGCGCCAGCAGTCTACTTTTTACAGGGTTGACTAATGAAAAACTGTTTTTT.

V usage is TRBV5-1 and J usage is TRBJ2-3, with no clear D. CDR1 is SGHRS and CDR2 is YFSETQ in the germline V gene. The CDR3 spans 14 residues. With 4 bases removed from V and 6 bases from J, the gap between germline ends came to 15 bases. The CDR3 sequence is CASSLVRTPDTQYF. For the CDR3, the DNA is TGCGCCAGCAGCCTGGTTAGGACGCCGGATACGCAGTATTTT.